These 20 T cell receptor beta chains were sequenced from one sample in a study of blood T cell repertoires in COVID-19. The protocol was immunoSEQ multiplex PCR, while the TCRdb copy is restricted to in-frame clones and leaves out a portion. The sample lists hundreds of thousands of clones, 87% occurring once. The sequencing sample was made of PBMCs or T cells enriched from blood (not recorded which). These receptors were obtained from a young woman who had recovered from COVID-19.

This chain connects TRBV5-8 to TRBJ2-1; D call uncertain. Deletions cut 0 bases from V and 5 bases from J, with 24 bases between. This CDR3 is 19 amino acids long. Germline V lookup: CDR1 SGHTS, CDR2 YDEGEE. The CDR3 nucleotides read TGTGCCAGCAGCTTGGGCGAGCAGGCCAGTAATTTAGGTCACAATGAGCAGTTCTTC. Translation: CASSLGEQASNLGHNEQFF.

The V call is TRBV5-4, the J call TRBJ1-1; 8 bases are shared with TRBD1. Germline V gene lookup returns CDR1 SGHNT and CDR2 YYREEE (reference sequence). V gave up 4 bases and J gave up 4 bases; unmatched junction bases: 9. The CDR3 loop spans 15 amino acids. CDR3 residues: CASSPPGQGFTEAFF. The CDR3, as DNA: TGTGCCAGCAGCCCCCCAGGACAGGGTTTCACTGAAGCTTTCTTT.

The rearrangement links TRBV2 to TRBJ2-7; no firm D call. CDR1 SNHLY and CDR2 FYNNEI come from the germline V gene. CDR3 length equals 15 residues. V lost 1 base and J 7 bases, leaving 17 bases between the germline ends. The DNA of the CDR3 is TGTGCCAGCAGTGAAGGCCGGGTGCTATTTGAGGAGCAGTACTTC. Translation gives CASSEGRVLFEEQYF.

The V gene is TRBV2, the J gene TRBJ1-1; D ambiguous. The germline gives CDR1 SNHLY, CDR2 FYNNEI. V lost 1 base to trimming and J lost 5 bases, with 5 bases between them. The CDR3 has 12 amino acids. CDR3 sequence: CASSEDGTEAFF. The CDR3 region has the DNA TGTGCCAGCAGTGAAGACGGGACTGAAGCTTTCTTT. The whole variable domain, filled in from reference TRBV2 and TRBJ1-1, reads EPEVTQTPSHQVTQMGQEVILRCVPISNHLYFYWYRQILGQKVEFLVSFYNNEISEKSEIFDDQFSVERPDGSNFTLKIRSTKLEDSAMYFCASSEDGTEAFFGQGTRLTVV.

The chain is built from TRBV7-2 and TRBJ1-2; D remains unclear. The CDR3 totals 14 residues. From germline, CDR1 is SGHTA and CDR2 FQGNSA. The ends were cut back, 5 bases at V and 3 bases at J, with 13 bases in the middle. The CDR3: CASSLHWEHYGYTF. In nucleotides, the CDR3 is TGTGCCAGCAGCCTGCATTGGGAGCACTATGGCTACACCTTC.

The chain carries TRBV2 and TRBJ1-4; 9 positions agree with TRBD1. This CDR3 is 15 amino acids long. V lost 6 bases, J lost 2 bases, and 4 bases stayed unmatched. CDR1 and CDR2 from the germline V gene are SNHLY and FYNNEI. The CDR3 DNA reads as TGTGCCAGCAGCCTACAGGGGGCGACTAATGAAAAACTGTTTTTT. This gives the protein CASSLQGATNEKLFF.

The rearrangement uses TRBV7-2 and TRBJ2-3; 10 bases match TRBD2. Germline CDR1 SGHTA, CDR2 FQGNSA. V shed 4 bases, J shed 4 bases, and the junction held 8 bases outside the gene matches. The CDR3 runs 16 residues. CDR3: CASSSHSGGTADTQYF. For the CDR3, the DNA is TGTGCCAGCAGCTCACATAGCGGGGGGACGGCAGATACGCAGTATTTT.

The rearrangement links TRBV4-2 to TRBJ2-1, with 11 bases matching TRBD2. The V segment lost 1 base and the J segment 2 bases; nucleotides outside the gene matches: 4. Germline CDR1 and CDR2: LGHNA and YNFKEQ. CDR3 length equals 17 residues. The CDR3, as DNA: TGTGCCAGCAGCCAAGTGGGTAGCGGGGGGGCCTACAATGAGCAGTTCTTC. Translating gives CASSQVGSGGAYNEQFF.

Worth noting for this clone: Additional DNA sequences in this sample encode the identical CDR3. The chain joins TRBV9 to TRBJ1-4, with D uncertain. CDR3 length equals 14 residues. Per germline, CDR1 SGDLS and CDR2 YYNGEE. Trimming removed 3 bases at V and 0 bases at J, with 6 bases between. The CDR3 bases are TGTGCCAGCAGCGCTGAGGCAACTAATGAAAAACTGTTTTTT. It is translated as CASSAEATNEKLFF.

This chain uses TRBV19 with TRBJ1-5; perhaps TRBD1 as D (6 bases). The V and J ends lost 6 bases and 1 base respectively, with 13 bases between them. CDR3 length: 15 amino acids. The germline CDR1 and CDR2 sequences are LNHDA and SQIVND (reference sequence). This chain's CDR3 is CASSAQGMSNQPQHF. DNA of the CDR3: TGTGCCAGTAGCGCTCAGGGGATGAGCAATCAGCCCCAGCATTTT.

This rearrangement joins TRBV24-1 to TRBJ2-1, with 11 bases aligning to TRBD2. Trimming cost V 4 bases and J 2 bases; bases outside gene matches: 3. The CDR3 spans 16 residues. CDR1 is KGHDR, CDR2 SFDVKD, per germline. Written as DNA, the CDR3 is TGTGCCACCAGTGAACTAGCGGGGGAGACCTACAATGAGCAGTTCTTC. It specifies CATSELAGETYNEQFF.

This chain connects TRBV29-1 to TRBJ2-1; the D is unclear. This CDR3 is 13 amino acids long. The germline V and J ends were trimmed by 0 bases and 1 base, with 4 bases remaining between them. The germline CDR1 and CDR2 sequences are SQVTM and ANQGSEA. This CDR3 reads CSVEESSYNEQFF. The CDR3 DNA follows: TGCAGCGTTGAAGAATCTTCCTACAATGAGCAGTTCTTC.

The rearrangement uses TRBV7-2 and TRBJ2-1; tentatively, D is TRBD1 (6 bases). The CDR3 is made up of 16 amino acids. CDR1 and CDR2 from the germline V gene are SGHTA and FQGNSA. The V and J ends lost 1 base and 3 bases respectively, with 13 bases between them. The CDR3 nucleotides read TGTGCCAGCAGCTTAGAGCTGGGGGCGCGCTACAATGAGCAGTTCTTC. This encodes CASSLELGARYNEQFF.

The V gene is TRBV5-4, the J gene TRBJ2-5, with D perhaps matching TRBD1 (6 bases). CDR1 and CDR2 (germline): SGHNT, YYREEE (reference sequence). The CDR3 is 15 residues long. Trimming removed 0 bases from V and 2 bases from J, with 11 bases in between. The chain's CDR3 is CASSLGPTGQETQYF. The DNA for the CDR3 is TGTGCCAGCAGCTTGGGCCCTACAGGGCAAGAGACCCAGTACTTC. Complete variable domain (other parts from reference TRBV5-4 and TRBJ2-5): ETGVTQSPTHLIKTRGQQVTLRCSSQSGHNTVSWYQQALGQGPQFIFQYYREEENGRGNFPPRFSGLQFPNYSSELNVNALELDDSALYLCASSLGPTGQETQYFGPGTRLLVL.

The J gene is TRBJ2-1, the V gene TRBV9, with a possible D match to TRBD2 (5 bases). V lost 2 bases, J lost 5 bases, and 5 bases lay in between. The length of the CDR3 is 12 residues. Germline values: CDR1 SGDLS, CDR2 YYNGEE. CDR3 nucleotide sequence: TGTGCCAGCAGCGTCGGGGACAATGAGCAGTTCTTC. As protein: CASSVGDNEQFF.

This clone appeared a single time. This sequence joins TRBV30 and TRBJ1-5; D unresolved. The germline V gene encodes CDR1 GTSNPN and CDR2 SVGIG (reference sequence). CDR3 length: 15 amino acids. V was shortened by 0 bases and J by 3 bases, with 12 bases between the two germline ends. The CDR3 region has the DNA TGTGCCTGGAGTGTCACGGGTCGGCTCAATCAGCCCCAGCATTTT. Its protein is CAWSVTGRLNQPQHF.

The chain combines TRBV6-5 with TRBJ2-1, with 8 bases that match TRBD2. The V segment lost 7 bases and the J segment 8 bases; nucleotides outside the gene matches: 13. Germline lookup yields CDR1 MNHEY and CDR2 SVGAGI. There are 15 residues in the CDR3. CDR3 in DNA: TGTGCCAGCACCACGGGGGGGGCCGGGATCGATGAGCAGTTCTTC. Translation gives CASTTGGAGIDEQFF.

The chain is built from TRBV10-2 and TRBJ1-2, with D perhaps TRBD1 (5 bases). V dropped 6 bases and J dropped 4 bases, with 9 bases sitting between them. Germline V gives CDR1 WSHSY, CDR2 SAAADI. This CDR3 has 12 residues. The CDR3 region is CASRGQSYGYTF. The CDR3 DNA sequence: TGCGCCAGCAGGGGGCAGTCCTATGGCTACACCTTC.

This chain connects TRBV5-1 to TRBJ1-2; 7 bases map to TRBD1. This CDR3 has 15 amino acids. J was trimmed by 5 bases and V by 4 bases; bases with no gene match: 11. Germline V CDR1 and CDR2: SGHRS, YFSETQ. The CDR3 nucleotides read TGCGCCAGCAGCCCTCTGGAGGGGGCTGAATATGGCTACACCTTC. As protein: CASSPLEGAEYGYTF.

V usage is TRBV30 and J usage is TRBJ1-6; 9 bases are shared with TRBD1. The length of the CDR3 is 14 residues. In germline, CDR1 is GTSNPN, CDR2 SVGIG (reference sequence). V shed 1 base and J 9 bases; nucleotides not matched to a gene: 4. As DNA, the CDR3 is TGTGCCTGGAGTGGCGGACAGGGGATTTCACCCCTCCACTTT. This gives the protein CAWSGGQGISPLHF.